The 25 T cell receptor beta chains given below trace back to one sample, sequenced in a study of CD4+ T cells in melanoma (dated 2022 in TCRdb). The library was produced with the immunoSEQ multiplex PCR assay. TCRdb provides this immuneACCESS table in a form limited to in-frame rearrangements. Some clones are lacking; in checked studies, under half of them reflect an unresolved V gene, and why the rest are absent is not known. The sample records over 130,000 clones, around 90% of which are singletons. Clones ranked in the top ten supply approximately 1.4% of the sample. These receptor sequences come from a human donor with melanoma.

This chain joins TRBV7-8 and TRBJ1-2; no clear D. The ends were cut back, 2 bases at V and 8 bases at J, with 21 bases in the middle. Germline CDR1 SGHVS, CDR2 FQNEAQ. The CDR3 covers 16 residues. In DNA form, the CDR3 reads TGTGCCAGCAGCTTAAGCGCGGACCTACCCGGGCGGGGCTACACCTTC. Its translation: CASSLSADLPGRGYTF.

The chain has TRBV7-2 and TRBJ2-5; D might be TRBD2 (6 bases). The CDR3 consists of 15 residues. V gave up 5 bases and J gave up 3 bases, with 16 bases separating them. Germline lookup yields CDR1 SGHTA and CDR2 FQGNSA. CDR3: CASSRRGGAEETQYF. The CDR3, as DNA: TGTGCCAGCAGCCGGCGGGGCGGGGCAGAAGAGACCCAGTACTTC.

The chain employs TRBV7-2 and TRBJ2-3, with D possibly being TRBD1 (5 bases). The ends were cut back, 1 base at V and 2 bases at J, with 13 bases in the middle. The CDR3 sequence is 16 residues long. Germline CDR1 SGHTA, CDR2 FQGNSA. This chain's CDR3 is CASSLGPRGNTDTQYF. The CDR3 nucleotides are TGTGCCAGCAGCTTAGGGCCAAGGGGAAACACAGATACGCAGTATTTT.

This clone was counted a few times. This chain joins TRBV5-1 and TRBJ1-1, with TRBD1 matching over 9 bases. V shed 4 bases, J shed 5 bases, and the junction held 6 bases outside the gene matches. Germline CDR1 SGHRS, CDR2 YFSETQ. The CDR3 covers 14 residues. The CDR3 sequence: CASSTGQGRTEAFF. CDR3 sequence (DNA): TGCGCCAGCAGCACGGGACAGGGTAGAACTGAAGCTTTCTTT.

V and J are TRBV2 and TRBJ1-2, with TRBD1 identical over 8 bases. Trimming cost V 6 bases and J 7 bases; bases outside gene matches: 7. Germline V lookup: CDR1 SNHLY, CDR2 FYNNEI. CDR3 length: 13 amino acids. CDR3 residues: CASRGQGVVGYTF. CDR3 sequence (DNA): TGTGCCAGCAGAGGACAGGGAGTCGTTGGCTACACCTTC.

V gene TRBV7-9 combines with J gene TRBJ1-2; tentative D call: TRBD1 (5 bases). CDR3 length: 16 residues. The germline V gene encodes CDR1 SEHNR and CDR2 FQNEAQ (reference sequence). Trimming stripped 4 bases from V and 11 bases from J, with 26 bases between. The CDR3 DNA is TGTGCCAGCAGCTCACGGACAACTAGACTAGGCCAGAGGTACACCTTC. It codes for CASSSRTTRLGQRYTF.

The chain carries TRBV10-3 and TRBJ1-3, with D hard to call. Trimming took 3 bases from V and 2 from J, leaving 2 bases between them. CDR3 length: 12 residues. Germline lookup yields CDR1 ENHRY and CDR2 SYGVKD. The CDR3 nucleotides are TGTGCCATCAGTGACACTGGAAACACCATATATTTT. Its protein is CAISDTGNTIYF.

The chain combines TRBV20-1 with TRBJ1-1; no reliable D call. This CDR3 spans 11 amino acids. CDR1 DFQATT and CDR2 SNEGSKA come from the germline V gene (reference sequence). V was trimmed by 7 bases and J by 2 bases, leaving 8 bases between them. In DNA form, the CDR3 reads TGCAGTGGAAGAGATAACACTGAAGCTTTCTTT. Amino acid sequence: CSGRDNTEAFF.

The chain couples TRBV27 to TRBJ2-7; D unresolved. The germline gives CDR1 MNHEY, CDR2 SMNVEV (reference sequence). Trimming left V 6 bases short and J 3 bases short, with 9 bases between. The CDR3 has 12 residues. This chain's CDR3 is CASRDVNYEQYF. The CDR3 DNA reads TGTGCCAGCAGGGACGTAAACTACGAGCAGTACTTC.

CDR3 coding DNA: TGTGCCAGCTCACAGACGGGGGGCGGCGACACTGAAGCTTTCTTT. This encodes CASSQTGGGDTEAFF. The chain carries TRBV18 and TRBJ1-1, with a tentative D call TRBD1 (6 bases). In germline, CDR1 is KGHSH, CDR2 LQKENI. There are 15 residues in the CDR3. Deletions cut 4 bases from V and 3 bases from J, with 15 bases between.

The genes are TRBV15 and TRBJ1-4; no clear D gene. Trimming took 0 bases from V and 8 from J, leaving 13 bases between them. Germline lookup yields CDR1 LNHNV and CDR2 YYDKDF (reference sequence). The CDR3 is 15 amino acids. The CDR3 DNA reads TGTGCCACCAGCAGAGATCCCGCACCTTTGGAAAAACTGTTTTTT. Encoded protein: CATSRDPAPLEKLFF. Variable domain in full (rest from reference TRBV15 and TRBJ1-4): DAMVIQNPRYQVTQFGKPVTLSCSQTLNHNVMYWYQQKSSQAPKLLFHYYDKDFNNEADTPDNFQSRRPNTSFCFLDIRSPGLGDTAMYLCATSRDPAPLEKLFFGSGTQLSVL.

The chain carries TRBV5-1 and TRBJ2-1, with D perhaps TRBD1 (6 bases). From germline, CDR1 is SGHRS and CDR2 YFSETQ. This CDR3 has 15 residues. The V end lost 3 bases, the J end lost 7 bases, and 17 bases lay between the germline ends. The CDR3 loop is CASSWTRGAQNEQFF. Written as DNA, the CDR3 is TGCGCCAGCAGCTGGACCAGGGGCGCGCAAAATGAGCAGTTCTTC.

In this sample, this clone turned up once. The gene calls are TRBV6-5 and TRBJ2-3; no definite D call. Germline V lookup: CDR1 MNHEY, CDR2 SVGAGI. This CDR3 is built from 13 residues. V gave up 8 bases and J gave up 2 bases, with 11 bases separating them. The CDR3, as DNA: TGTGCCAGCCGACGGACGGACACAGATACGCAGTATTTT. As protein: CASRRTDTDTQYF.

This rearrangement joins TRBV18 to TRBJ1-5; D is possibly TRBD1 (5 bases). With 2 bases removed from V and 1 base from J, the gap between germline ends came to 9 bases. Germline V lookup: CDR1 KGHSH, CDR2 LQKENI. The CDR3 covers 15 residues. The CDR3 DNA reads TGTGCCAGCTCACCAGGGGAGGGGAGCAATCAGCCCCAGCATTTT. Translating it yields CASSPGEGSNQPQHF.

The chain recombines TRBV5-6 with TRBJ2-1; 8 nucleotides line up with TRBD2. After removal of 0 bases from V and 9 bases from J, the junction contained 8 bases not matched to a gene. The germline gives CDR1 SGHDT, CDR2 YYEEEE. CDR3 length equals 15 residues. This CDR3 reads CASSLAIAGLSEQFF. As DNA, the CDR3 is TGTGCCAGCAGCTTGGCGATAGCGGGGTTGAGTGAGCAGTTCTTC.

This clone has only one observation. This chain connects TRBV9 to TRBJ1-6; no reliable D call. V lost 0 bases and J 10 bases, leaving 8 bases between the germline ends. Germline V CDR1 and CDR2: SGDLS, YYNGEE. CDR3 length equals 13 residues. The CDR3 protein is CASSVGHGSPLHF. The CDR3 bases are TGTGCCAGCAGCGTAGGCCATGGATCACCCCTCCACTTT.

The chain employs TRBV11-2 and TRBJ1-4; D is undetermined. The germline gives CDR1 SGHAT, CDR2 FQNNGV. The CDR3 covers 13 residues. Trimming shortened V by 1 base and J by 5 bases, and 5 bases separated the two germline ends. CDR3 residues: CASSLGPNEKLFF. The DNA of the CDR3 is TGTGCCAGCAGCTTAGGGCCAAATGAAAAACTGTTTTTT.

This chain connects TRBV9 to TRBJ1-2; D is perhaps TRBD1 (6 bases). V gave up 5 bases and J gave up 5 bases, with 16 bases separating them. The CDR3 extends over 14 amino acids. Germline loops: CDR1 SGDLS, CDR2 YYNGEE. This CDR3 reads CASSHGGAGYGYTF. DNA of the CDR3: TGTGCCAGCAGTCACGGGGGGGCCGGGTATGGCTACACCTTC.

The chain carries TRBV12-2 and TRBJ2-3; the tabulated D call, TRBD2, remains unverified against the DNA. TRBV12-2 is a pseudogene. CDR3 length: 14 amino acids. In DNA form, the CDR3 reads TGTGCAAGTCGCCCAACTAGAATACCAGATACGCAGTATTTT. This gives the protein CASRPTRIPDTQYF.

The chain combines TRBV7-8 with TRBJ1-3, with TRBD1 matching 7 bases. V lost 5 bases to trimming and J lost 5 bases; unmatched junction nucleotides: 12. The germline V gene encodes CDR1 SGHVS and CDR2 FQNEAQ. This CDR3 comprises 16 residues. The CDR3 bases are TGTGCCAGCAGCCGACCCCAACCGACAGGGAGAAACACCATATATTTT. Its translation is CASSRPQPTGRNTIYF.

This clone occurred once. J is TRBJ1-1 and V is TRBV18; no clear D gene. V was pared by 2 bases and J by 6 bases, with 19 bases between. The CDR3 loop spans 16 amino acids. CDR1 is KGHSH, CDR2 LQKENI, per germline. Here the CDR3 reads CASSPLRVGSGAEAFF. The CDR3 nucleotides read TGTGCCAGCTCACCATTAAGGGTTGGGAGTGGCGCTGAAGCTTTCTTT.

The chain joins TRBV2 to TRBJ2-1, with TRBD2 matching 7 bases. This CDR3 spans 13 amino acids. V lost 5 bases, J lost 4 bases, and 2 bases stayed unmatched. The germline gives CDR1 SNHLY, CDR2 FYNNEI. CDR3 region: CASSSGVYNEQFF. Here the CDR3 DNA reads TGTGCCAGCAGTAGCGGGGTTTACAATGAGCAGTTCTTC.

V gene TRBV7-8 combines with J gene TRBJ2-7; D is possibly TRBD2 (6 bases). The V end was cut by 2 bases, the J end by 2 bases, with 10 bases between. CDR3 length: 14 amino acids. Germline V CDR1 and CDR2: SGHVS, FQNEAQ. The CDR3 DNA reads TGTGCCAGCAGCTTAACGCGGGGCACCTACGAGCAGTACTTC. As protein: CASSLTRGTYEQYF.

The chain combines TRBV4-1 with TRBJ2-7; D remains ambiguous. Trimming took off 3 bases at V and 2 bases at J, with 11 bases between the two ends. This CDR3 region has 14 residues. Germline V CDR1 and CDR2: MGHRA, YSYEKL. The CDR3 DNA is TGCGCCAGCAGCCAGGGAACTCTAACCTACGAGCAGTACTTC. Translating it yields CASSQGTLTYEQYF.

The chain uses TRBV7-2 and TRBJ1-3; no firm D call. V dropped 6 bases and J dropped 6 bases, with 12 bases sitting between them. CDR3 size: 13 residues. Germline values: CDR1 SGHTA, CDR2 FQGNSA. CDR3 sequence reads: CASRPTGTNTIYF. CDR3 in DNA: TGTGCCAGCAGGCCTACCGGTACAAACACCATATATTTT.